This TCR beta chain came from a study of blood T cell repertoires in COVID-19. Background on the study: Whether acute or convalescent, the COVID-19 samples came from the United States, Italy and Spain. The cDNA or gDNA used as material had been derived from T cells, B-cell-depleted T cells, or PBMCs.

Original data processing: Nucleated cell counts were estimated from reference gene primer amplification. This table comes from immunoSEQ multiplex PCR, and its TCRdb copy is limited to in-frame clones, with some not included. V and J calls and clone size follow that table, whereas D and trimming were derived from the DNA. This table holds 150,000 to 200,000 clones, less than 90% found once. This clone was observed a single time. The origin of this receptor is a man between 65 and 80 years old with active or convalescent COVID-19. The material sequenced was peripheral blood.

This CDR3 reads CASSYSRQGLNSPLHF. The CDR3 region has the DNA TGTGCCAGCAGTTACTCGCGACAGGGTCTGAATTCACCCCTCCACTTT. V and J are TRBV6-5 and TRBJ1-6; TRBD1 matches 7 bases. Germline V gene lookup returns CDR1 MNHEY and CDR2 SVGAGI. The CDR3 runs 16 residues. V lost 0 bases and J lost 7; bases outside the gene matches: 6.